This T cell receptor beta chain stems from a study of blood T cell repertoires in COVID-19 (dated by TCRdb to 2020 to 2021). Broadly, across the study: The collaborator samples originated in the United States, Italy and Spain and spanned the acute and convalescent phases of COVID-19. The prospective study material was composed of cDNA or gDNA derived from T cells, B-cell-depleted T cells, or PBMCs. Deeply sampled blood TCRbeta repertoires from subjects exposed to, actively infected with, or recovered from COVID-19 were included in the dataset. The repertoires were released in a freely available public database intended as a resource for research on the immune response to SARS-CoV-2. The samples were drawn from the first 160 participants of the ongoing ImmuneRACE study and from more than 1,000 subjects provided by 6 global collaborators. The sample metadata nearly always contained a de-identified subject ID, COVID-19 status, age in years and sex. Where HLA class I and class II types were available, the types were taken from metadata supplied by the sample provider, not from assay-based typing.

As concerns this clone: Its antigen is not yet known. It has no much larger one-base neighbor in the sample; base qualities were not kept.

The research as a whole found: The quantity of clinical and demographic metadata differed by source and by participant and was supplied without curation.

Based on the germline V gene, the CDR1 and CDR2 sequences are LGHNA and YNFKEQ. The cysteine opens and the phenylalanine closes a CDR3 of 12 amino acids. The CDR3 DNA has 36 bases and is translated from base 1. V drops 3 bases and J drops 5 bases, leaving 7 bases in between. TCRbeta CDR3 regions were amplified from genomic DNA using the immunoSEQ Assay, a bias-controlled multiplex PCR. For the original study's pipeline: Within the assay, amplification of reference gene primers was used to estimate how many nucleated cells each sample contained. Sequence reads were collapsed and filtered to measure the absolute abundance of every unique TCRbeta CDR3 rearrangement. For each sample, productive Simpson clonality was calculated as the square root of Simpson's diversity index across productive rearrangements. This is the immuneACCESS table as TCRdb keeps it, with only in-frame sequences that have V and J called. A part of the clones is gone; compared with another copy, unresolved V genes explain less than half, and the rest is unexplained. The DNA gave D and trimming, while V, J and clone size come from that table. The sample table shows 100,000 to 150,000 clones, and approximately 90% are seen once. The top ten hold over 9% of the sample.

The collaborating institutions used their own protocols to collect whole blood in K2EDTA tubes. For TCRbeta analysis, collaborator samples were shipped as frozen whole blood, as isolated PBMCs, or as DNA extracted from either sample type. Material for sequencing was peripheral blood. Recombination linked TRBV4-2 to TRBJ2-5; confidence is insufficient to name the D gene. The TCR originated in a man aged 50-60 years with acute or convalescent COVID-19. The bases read TGTGCCAGCAGCCAGCTCCGGGAGACCCAGTACTTC. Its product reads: CASSQLRETQYF.